A single T cell receptor beta chain is shown here with its context. Its antigen is undetermined. The data were taken from a study of cytotoxic CD8 clonotypes in ibrutinib-treated CLL. Turning to the study itself: After median approximately 74 months, roughly 15 stayed in remission, about twelve progressed; responses roughly 24 partial, 2 complete. A median around 12 months of treatment, range 6 to 36, preceded the collection of response samples. Productive templates averaged 255,043 per sample, and productive rearrangements 90,000 to 100,000. Study-wide results and limits: Sampling time points were not equivalent between sustained-remission and progressing patients.

TCRdb keeps only in-frame clones here, not all; method: immunoSEQ multiplex PCR. Of roughly 180,000 clones in the sample, around 70% were seen once. The CDR3 is made up of 14 amino acids. CDR1 SQVTM and CDR2 ANQGSEA come from the germline V gene. V was cut by 3 bases and J by 7 bases, with 18 bases left in between. The source of this sequence is a human donor with chronic lymphocytic leukemia. Sample: PBMCs, taken after 24 months of ibrutinib treatment. This chain joins TRBV29-1 and TRBJ1-2, with D possibly TRBD1 on 6 matching bases. CDR3 bases: TGCAGCGTTGAGGGGACAACTCGTTTCGGTGGCTACACCTTC. Its translation: CSVEGTTRFGGYTF.